The 32 T cell receptor beta chains given below trace back to one sample, sequenced in a study of blood T cell repertoires in COVID-19. The assay was immunoSEQ multiplex PCR, and TCRdb's table has in-frame clones only and misses some. This sample yields about 290,000 clones, of which 89% are seen a single time; approximately 0.85% belongs to the top ten. The sample was peripheral blood. The receptors come from a woman aged 40 to 49 who had recovered from COVID-19.

The chain joins TRBV4-1 to TRBJ2-3; 8 bases are a match to TRBD1. Germline assignment: CDR1 MGHRA and CDR2 YSYEKL. The trim removed 2 bases at V and 4 bases at J, leaving 8 bases unmatched. The CDR3 has 16 amino acids. CDR3 sequence: CASSQPRTGLADTQYF. CDR3 nucleotide sequence: TGCGCCAGCAGCCAACCGAGGACAGGGTTGGCAGATACGCAGTATTTT.

V and J are TRBV5-1 and TRBJ2-7; D is possibly TRBD2 (6 bases). CDR3 length equals 14 residues. Germline V gives CDR1 SGHRS, CDR2 YFSETQ. V dropped 0 bases and J dropped 6 bases, with 13 bases sitting between them. In nucleotides, the CDR3 is TGCGCCAGCAGCTTGGTGGGGGGATCTGGCGAGCAGTACTTC. Translated, it gives CASSLVGGSGEQYF.

This clone has just a few counts. V is TRBV5-1 and J is TRBJ2-2; 14 bases align to TRBD2. The CDR3 runs 17 residues. CDR1 and CDR2 from the germline V gene are SGHRS and YFSETQ. V dropped 1 base and J dropped 6; count of bases not matched to a gene: 5. The CDR3 coding sequence is TGCGCCAGCAGCTTGCAGGGGACTAGCGGGAGAGCCGGGGAGCTGTTTTTT. Translated, it gives CASSLQGTSGRAGELFF.

The DNA of the CDR3 is TGTGCCAGCAGCTTAGGTAACGGGGAATACAATGAGCAGTTCTTC. This translates into CASSLGNGEYNEQFF. This sequence joins TRBV7-9 and TRBJ2-1; perhaps TRBD2 as D (5 bases). Trimming took off 1 base at V and 4 bases at J, with 11 bases between the two ends. The CDR3 sequence is 15 residues long. Germline CDR1 is SEHNR and CDR2 is FQNEAQ (reference sequence).

The genes are TRBV19 and TRBJ1-1, with D tentatively TRBD1 (5 bases). The CDR3 spans 14 residues. V was clipped by 0 bases and J by 1 base, with 6 bases between them. Germline loops: CDR1 LNHDA, CDR2 SQIVND (reference sequence). In DNA, the CDR3 is TGTGCCAGTAGTATAGATAGGGGGAACACTGAAGCTTTCTTT. Amino acids: CASSIDRGNTEAFF.

CDR3 residues: CASSPVGHPNTEAFF. CDR3 nucleotide sequence: TGTGCCAGCTCACCAGTGGGACATCCGAACACTGAAGCTTTCTTT. The chain combines TRBV18 with TRBJ1-1, with a weak D call TRBD1 (6 bases). V lost 2 bases and J 1 base, leaving 11 bases between the germline ends. CDR1 KGHSH and CDR2 LQKENI come from the germline V gene. The CDR3 loop spans 15 amino acids.

The chain has TRBV7-3 and TRBJ2-3; the D gene is possibly TRBD1 (6 bases). The ends were cut back, 2 bases at V and 4 bases at J, with 10 bases in the middle. CDR1 SGHTA and CDR2 FQGTGA come from the germline V gene. The CDR3 covers 14 residues. CDR3 sequence (DNA): TGTGCCAGCAGCTTAGGACAGCGCGCAGATACGCAGTATTTT. Protein sequence: CASSLGQRADTQYF.

This chain connects TRBV11-3 to TRBJ2-1; 9 positions agree with TRBD2. Unmatched junction bases numbered 7, after V lost 0 bases and J lost 7 bases. The CDR3 is 16 residues long. Per the germline V gene, CDR1 is SGHNT and CDR2 is YENEEA. Written as DNA, the CDR3 is TGTGCCAGCAGCTTAGAGTCGGTAGCGGGAGTAAATGAGCAGTTCTTC. Protein: CASSLESVAGVNEQFF.

CDR3 sequence reads: CASSPRSGQGNYEQYF. CDR3 DNA: TGCGCCAGCAGCCCCCGGTCGGGACAGGGGAACTACGAGCAGTACTTC. The V gene is TRBV5-1, the J gene TRBJ2-7; 10 bases are a match to TRBD1. CDR3 length equals 16 residues. J was trimmed by 3 bases and V by 4 bases; bases with no gene match: 10. Germline assignment: CDR1 SGHRS and CDR2 YFSETQ.

The J gene is TRBJ1-1, the V gene TRBV2, with 8 bases matching TRBD1. Germline assignment: CDR1 SNHLY and CDR2 FYNNEI. The CDR3 extends over 14 amino acids. V shed 5 bases and J 6 bases; nucleotides not matched to a gene: 8. CDR3 in DNA: TGTGCCAGCAGTTACGGACAGGGTTTTTCTGAAGCTTTCTTT. Amino acid sequence: CASSYGQGFSEAFF.

The V and J genes are TRBV11-2 and TRBJ2-3; TRBD2 agrees at 7 bases. Germline V CDR1 and CDR2: SGHAT, FQNNGV. The CDR3 extends over 17 amino acids. The trim removed 1 base at V and 3 bases at J, leaving 10 bases unmatched. The CDR3 DNA follows: TGTGCCAGCAGCTTAGTTAGCGCGGGAGTAGGGACAGATACGCAGTATTTT. Its translation: CASSLVSAGVGTDTQYF.

The chain links TRBV2 to TRBJ2-5; D unclear. Germline CDR1 SNHLY, CDR2 FYNNEI. The CDR3 is 14 amino acids. The germline V and J ends were trimmed by 8 bases and 2 bases, with 15 bases remaining between them. Here the CDR3 reads CASAVLASQETQYF. The CDR3 nucleotides read TGTGCCAGCGCCGTCTTGGCTAGTCAAGAGACCCAGTACTTC.

The CDR3 nucleotides are TGTGCCAGCAAAAAGAGGGAAGGGATCACTGAAGCTTTCTTT. It encodes CASKKREGITEAFF. The chain joins TRBV21-1 to TRBJ1-1. TRBV21-1 is tagged as a pseudogene. The CDR3 sequence is 14 residues long.

The V and J genes are TRBV28 and TRBJ2-2; TRBD1 is a possible D gene (7 bases). The germline V gene encodes CDR1 MDHEN and CDR2 SYDVKM. This CDR3 has 17 amino acids. V was shortened by 2 bases and J by 0 bases, with 13 bases between the two germline ends. In DNA form, the CDR3 reads TGTGCCAGCAGTTTAAGGAGGGGGACAGCGAACACCGGGGAGCTGTTTTTT. This translates into CASSLRRGTANTGELFF.

J is TRBJ1-1 and V is TRBV19; 7 nucleotides agree with TRBD1. CDR3 size: 14 residues. Germline V gene data show CDR1 as LNHDA and CDR2 as SQIVND (reference sequence). After removal of 3 bases from V and 0 bases from J, the junction contained 1 base not matched to a gene. CDR3 sequence (DNA): TGTGCCAGTAGTATCAGGGGGTTGAACACTGAAGCTTTCTTT. It specifies CASSIRGLNTEAFF.

J is TRBJ2-5 and V is TRBV7-2, with D maybe TRBD2 (6 bases). The V and J ends lost 5 bases and 7 bases respectively, with 11 bases between them. The CDR3 runs 12 residues. Germline V gene lookup returns CDR1 SGHTA and CDR2 FQGNSA. The CDR3 DNA reads as TGTGCCAGCAGCCCCGCCGGGAGGACCCAGTACTTC. Translating it yields CASSPAGRTQYF.

The chain links TRBV4-1 to TRBJ2-3; 9 bases fit TRBD2. Germline lookup yields CDR1 MGHRA and CDR2 YSYEKL. Trimming cost V 0 bases and J 0 bases; bases outside gene matches: 10. The CDR3 length is 19 residues. CDR3 sequence: CASSQEPSGRSSSTDTQYF. The DNA for the CDR3 is TGCGCCAGCAGCCAAGAGCCCAGCGGGAGGAGTTCCAGCACAGATACGCAGTATTTT.

The chain joins TRBV24-1 to TRBJ1-1, with D tentatively TRBD1 (6 bases). V was shortened by 5 bases and J by 3 bases, with 15 bases between the two germline ends. CDR1 and CDR2 from the germline V gene are KGHDR and SFDVKD. This CDR3 comprises 15 residues. As DNA, the CDR3 is TGTGCCACCAGTGCCGCGTCGGCAGGGGACACTGAAGCTTTCTTT. Its translation: CATSAASAGDTEAFF.

The rearrangement links TRBV10-3 to TRBJ1-2, with a weak D call TRBD1 (6 bases). Trimming removed 11 bases at V and 8 bases at J, with 27 bases between. CDR3 length equals 15 residues. CDR1 and CDR2 from the germline V gene are ENHRY and SYGVKD. CDR3 bases: TGTGCCGTCAACAGGGAAGGTGCCGTCGAGGAGGGCTACACCTTC. This translates into CAVNREGAVEEGYTF.

This chain connects TRBV11-3 to TRBJ2-5; 16 nucleotides match TRBD2. Germline CDR1 reads SGHNT; CDR2 reads YENEEA. V was pared by 5 bases and J by 9 bases, with 3 bases of the junction left unmatched. CDR3 length: 14 amino acids. CDR3 protein: CASSMGLAGGPQYF. The CDR3 nucleotides read TGTGCCAGCAGCATGGGACTAGCGGGAGGGCCCCAGTACTTC.

This chain links TRBV2 with TRBJ1-5; TRBD1 matches 9 bases. From germline, CDR1 is SNHLY and CDR2 FYNNEI. The CDR3 length is 16 residues. The J segment lost 2 bases and the V segment lost 8 bases, leaving 10 bases of the junction unmatched. The CDR3 region has the DNA TGTGCCAGCGAAGTCGGGGACAGGGTAGGCAATCAGCCCCAGCATTTT. Translating it yields CASEVGDRVGNQPQHF.

The chain uses TRBV24-1 and TRBJ1-1; 8 bases map to TRBD1. Germline values: CDR1 KGHDR, CDR2 SFDVKD. This CDR3 region has 14 residues. Losses at the gene ends were 5 bases for V and 3 bases for J; bases not matched to a gene: 4. CDR3 coding DNA: TGTGCCACCAGTGCAGGGGGCGTAGACACTGAAGCTTTCTTT. Translation: CATSAGGVDTEAFF.

The V call is TRBV28, the J call TRBJ2-7, with TRBD1 matching over 9 bases. The CDR3 covers 15 residues. V shed 5 bases and J 2 bases; nucleotides not matched to a gene: 7. The V gene's germline CDR1 is MDHEN and CDR2 SYDVKM. CDR3 nucleotides: TGTGCCAGCAGTACCCGGGACAGGGCTGCCTACGAGCAGTACTTC. Its translation is CASSTRDRAAYEQYF. Complete variable domain (other parts from reference TRBV28 and TRBJ2-7): DVKVTQSSRYLVKRTGEKVFLECVQDMDHENMFWYRQDPGLGLRLIYFSYDVKMKEKGDIPEGYSVSREKKERFSLILESASTNQTSMYLCASSTRDRAAYEQYFGPGTRLTVT.

This chain connects TRBV12-3 or TRBV12-4 to TRBJ2-1; D perhaps matches TRBD2 (6 bases). This CDR3 spans 13 amino acids. V gave up 6 bases and J gave up 9 bases, with 15 bases separating them. This CDR3 reads CASSPRLVSEQFF. CDR3 DNA: TGTGCCAGCAGCCCTAGACTAGTAAGTGAGCAGTTCTTC.

V is TRBV24-1 and J is TRBJ2-2; TRBD2 agrees at 7 bases. V was pared by 3 bases and J by 2 bases, with 5 bases of the junction left unmatched. The CDR3 extends over 16 amino acids. Germline V gene data show CDR1 as KGHDR and CDR2 as SFDVKD. For the CDR3, the DNA is TGTGCCACCAGTGATACCCTAGCGGATAACACCGGGGAGCTGTTTTTT. The encoded protein is CATSDTLADNTGELFF.

J is TRBJ2-1 and V is TRBV19; a possible D gene is TRBD2 (6 bases). Per the germline V gene, CDR1 is LNHDA and CDR2 is SQIVND (reference sequence). The CDR3 sequence is 15 residues long. Trimming stripped 3 bases from V and 10 bases from J, with 19 bases between. The CDR3 DNA follows: TGTGCCAGTAGTATTGGTGGGAGGCCTCTCGGGGAGCAGTTCTTC. Encoded protein: CASSIGGRPLGEQFF.

The chain couples TRBV29-1 to TRBJ2-2; 8 nucleotides agree with TRBD1. Losses at the gene ends were 8 bases for V and 7 bases for J; bases not matched to a gene: 9. The CDR3 runs to 13 residues. CDR1 and CDR2 from the germline V gene are SQVTM and ANQGSEA. The CDR3: CSITRQGNGELFF. For the CDR3, the DNA is TGCAGCATTACACGACAGGGGAACGGGGAGCTGTTTTTT.

The sample holds one count of this clone. The chain employs TRBV24-1 and TRBJ2-2, with 7 bases identical to TRBD2. The CDR3 length is 15 residues. The V gene's germline CDR1 is KGHDR and CDR2 SFDVKD. With 7 bases clipped from V and 4 bases from J, the junction kept 8 bases outside the gene matches. CDR3 DNA sequence: TGTGCCACCAGGCAGGGTAGGGAGGGCACCGGGGAGCTGTTTTTT. As protein: CATRQGREGTGELFF.

The chain carries TRBV7-9 and TRBJ1-4; 7 bases match TRBD1. The CDR3 extends over 16 amino acids. The junction had 3 bases not matched to a gene; V was cut back by 2 bases and J by 0 bases. Germline V gene data show CDR1 as SEHNR and CDR2 as FQNEAQ (reference sequence). The CDR3 region has the DNA TGTGCCAGCAGCTTAAGACAGGGATCAACTAATGAAAAACTGTTTTTT. This sequence encodes CASSLRQGSTNEKLFF. The full variable domain, completed using reference TRBV7-9 and TRBJ1-4, is DTGVSQNPRHKITKRGQNVTFRCDPISEHNRLYWYRQTLGQGPEFLTYFQNEAQLEKSRLLSDRFSAERPKGSFSTLEIQRTEQGDSAMYLCASSLRQGSTNEKLFFGSGTQLSVL.

V and J are TRBV5-4 and TRBJ2-5; TRBD2 matches 9 bases. The V gene end was trimmed by 0 bases and the J gene end by 5 bases; junction bases not matched to a gene: 8. Germline V gene sequence: CDR1 SGHNT, CDR2 YYREEE (reference sequence). The CDR3 spans 16 residues. The CDR3 nucleotides are TGTGCCAGCAGCTTGGGGGGACTAGCTTCGGTGGAGACCCAGTACTTC. This gives the protein CASSLGGLASVETQYF.

The chain is built from TRBV11-3 and TRBJ2-6; the match to TRBD2 covers 9 bases. The CDR3 runs 18 residues. The V gene end was trimmed by 2 bases and the J gene end by 0 bases; junction bases not matched to a gene: 5. Germline V gene sequence: CDR1 SGHNT, CDR2 YENEEA. CDR3 loop: CASSLPGGRASGANVLTF. CDR3 DNA sequence: TGTGCCAGCAGCTTACCGGGCGGGAGGGCCTCTGGGGCCAACGTCCTGACTTTC.

V is TRBV10-2 and J is TRBJ2-6; TRBD1 matches 11 bases. The CDR3 contains 15 residues. Germline V lookup: CDR1 WSHSY, CDR2 SAAADI. Trimming cost V 7 bases and J 4 bases; bases outside gene matches: 3. The CDR3 spells CASTGQGAGANVLTF. DNA of the CDR3: TGCGCCAGCACAGGACAGGGGGCCGGGGCCAACGTCCTGACTTTC.